These T cell receptor beta chains were read from a single sample in a study of cytomegalovirus exposure and HLA in healthy donors. The data were produced by immunoSEQ multiplex PCR, yet TCRdb's version contains in-frame clones alone and is incomplete. The clone table shows about 60,000 clones, with the ten largest holding around 2.1%. The sample taken for sequencing was PBMCs. The receptors shown here come from a woman aged 18-30 years in good health and CMV-seronegative. CDR3s include the opening cysteine and the closing phenylalanine or tryptophan. A D gene is named only where the DNA matches it firmly.

TRBJ2-3	TRBV18	TRBD2	CASSPLAGVLSTDTQYF	TGTGCCAGCTCACCATTAGCGGGAGTGTTGAGCACAGATACGCAGTATTTT
TRBJ1-2	TRBV6-5	-	CASSYRGGGNGYTF	TGTGCCAGCAGTTACCGAGGGGGGGGAAATGGCTACACCTTC
TRBJ2-1	TRBV5-4	TRBD2	CASSVGLAGDEQFF	TGTGCCAGCAGCGTGGGACTAGCGGGAGATGAGCAGTTCTTC
TRBJ2-7	TRBV5-6	-	CASRKSGETYEQYF	TGTGCCAGCAGGAAATCGGGGGAAACCTACGAGCAGTACTTC
TRBJ2-1	TRBV5-1	TRBD2	CASSGSSGGGYNEQFF	TGCGCCAGCAGCGGATCTAGCGGGGGGGGTTACAATGAGCAGTTCTTC
TRBJ1-1	TRBV6-1	TRBD1	CASSEYRGRVEAFF	TGTGCCAGCAGTGAATACAGGGGGCGCGTGGAAGCTTTCTTT
TRBJ2-1	TRBV29-1	TRBD2	CSVERGTGVGFF	TGCAGCGTTGAGCGGGGGACGGGAGTTGGTTTCTTC
TRBJ2-2	TRBV18	-	CASSPPTGYPGDTGELFF	TGTGCCAGCTCACCACCGACAGGTTACCCTGGGGACACCGGGGAGCTGTTTTTT
TRBJ2-1	TRBV5-1	TRBD2	CASGYDGLAYNEQFF	TGCGCCAGCGGCTACGACGGACTAGCGTACAATGAGCAGTTCTTC
TRBJ2-6	TRBV5-6	-	CASSLAEGYDGGGANVLTF	TGTGCCAGCAGCTTGGCGGAGGGCTACGACGGGGGTGGGGCCAACGTCCTGACTTTC
TRBJ2-7	TRBV5-1	-	CASSFPGLGAGEQYF	TGCGCCAGCAGCTTCCCAGGGCTCGGTGCGGGGGAGCAGTACTTC
TRBJ1-4	TRBV6-5	-	CASSPWRREKLFF	TGTGCCAGCAGTCCTTGGAGGAGGGAAAAACTGTTTTTT
TRBJ1-6	TRBV5-1	TRBD1	CASSERTGILRGNSPLHF	TGCGCCAGCAGCGAAAGGACAGGGATATTACGTGGTAATTCACCCCTCCACTTT
TRBJ2-3	TRBV9	TRBD2	CASSVVGAGGPLVTDTQYF	TGTGCCAGCAGCGTAGTGGGGGCGGGGGGGCCGTTGGTTACAGATACGCAGTATTTT
TRBJ2-3	TRBV5-1	TRBD2	CASSLVPLAGGTDTQYF	TGCGCCAGCAGCTTGGTTCCGCTAGCGGGGGGCACAGATACGCAGTATTTT
TRBJ2-3	TRBV18	-	CASSRQDTQYF	TGTGCCAGCTCACGACAAGATACGCAGTATTTT
TRBJ2-7	TRBV6-5	TRBD1	CASSYLRTGPDEQYF	TGTGCCAGCAGTTACCTTAGGACAGGACCCGACGAGCAGTACTTC
TRBJ1-4	TRBV10-3	-	CAIPGGRWLF	TGTGCCATCCCCGGGGGTCGGTGGTTATTT
TRBJ1-2	TRBV6-1	-	CASSDAPEGYGYTF	TGTGCCAGCAGTGACGCTCCGGAGGGCTATGGCTACACCTTC
TRBJ1-2	TRBV29-1	-	CSVAGPIANYGYTF	TGCAGCGTCGCGGGACCGATAGCTAACTATGGCTACACCTTC
TRBJ1-2	TRBV19	TRBD1	CASSSLRDSGYTF	TGTGCCAGTAGTTCCCTCCGGGACAGTGGCTACACCTTC
TRBJ2-3	TRBV29-1	-	CSVVRGTFGTDTQYF	TGCAGCGTTGTAAGGGGTACTTTTGGCACAGATACGCAGTATTTT
TRBJ1-1	TRBV19	-	CATSPLRGNTEAFF	TGTGCCACATCCCCACTCAGGGGGAACACTGAAGCTTTCTTT
TRBJ1-5	TRBV11-2	TRBD1	CASSPRDRGNQPQHF	TGTGCCAGCAGCCCGAGGGACAGGGGAAATCAGCCCCAGCATTTT